The 20 T cell receptor beta chains below all came from one sample that was sequenced in a study of beta chain features in type 1 diabetes (dated by TCRdb to the late 2010s). The research as a whole found: Type 1 diabetes patients showed a moderate but significant shortening of TCRB CDR3 length in all four CD4+ subsets.

Library generation was performed with the immunoSEQ multiplex PCR assay. The High Capacity cDNA Reverse Transcription Kit was used to reverse transcribe all of the isolated RNA, meaning that expressed TCRB transcripts were what got sequenced. The clones in this table, taken by TCRdb from immuneACCESS, are in-frame only. Not every clone is retained; where verified, under half of the shortfall comes from an unresolved V gene, and the cause of the rest is unknown. The sample contains under 300,000 clones, around 13% of them found a single time. The ten largest account for almost 0.02% of the sample. These TCRs are of unknown antigen specificity. The specimen sequenced was naive CD4+ T cells from blood. This specimen's cell subset or site label, interpreted: true naive CD4+ T cells. These receptors were collected from a man aged 25-45 years with type 1 diabetes.

The chain joins TRBV4-1 to TRBJ2-1, with TRBD2 matching 10 bases. V dropped 4 bases and J dropped 2; count of bases not matched to a gene: 11. This CDR3 has 18 residues. Germline assignment: CDR1 MGHRA and CDR2 YSYEKL. The CDR3 DNA reads TGCGCCAGCAGCCGCCAAGATACCAGCGGGGGGGCCTACAATGAGCAGTTCTTC. Translation gives CASSRQDTSGGAYNEQFF.

This clone has a handful of counts. The gene calls are TRBV15 and TRBJ1-2; 8 bases fit TRBD1. The CDR3 extends over 15 amino acids. Germline CDR1 is LNHNV and CDR2 is YYDKDF (reference sequence). Unmatched junction bases numbered 12, after V lost 5 bases and J lost 7 bases. Here the CDR3 reads CATSPRQGAGVGYTF. For the CDR3, the DNA is TGTGCCACCAGCCCGCGGCAGGGGGCGGGGGTTGGCTACACCTTC.

This clone turned up a few times. V is TRBV27 and J is TRBJ1-3; D gene uncertain. Deletions cut 5 bases from V and 2 bases from J, with 10 bases between. The germline V gene has CDR1 MNHEY and CDR2 SMNVEV (reference sequence). The CDR3 runs 14 residues. DNA of the CDR3: TGTGCCAGCAGTCCCCAGGTACCTGGAAACACCATATATTTT. Protein product: CASSPQVPGNTIYF.

The V gene is TRBV18, the J gene TRBJ2-7, with 8 bases that match TRBD2. From germline, CDR1 is KGHSH and CDR2 LQKENI. After removal of 4 bases from V and 6 bases from J, the junction contained 11 bases not matched to a gene. The CDR3 loop spans 15 amino acids. The CDR3 DNA follows: TGTGCCAGCTCACAAGAGCGGGGGACCGTCTCCGAGCAGTACTTC. Residues: CASSQERGTVSEQYF.

The chain links TRBV29-1 to TRBJ1-1; D unresolved. Germline CDR1 is SQVTM and CDR2 is ANQGSEA. V lost 2 bases, J lost 4 bases, and 11 bases lay in between. The CDR3 is made up of 13 amino acids. DNA for the CDR3: TGCAGCGTTGAAAGGAGGGTGGCCACTGAAGCTTTCTTT. Translating gives CSVERRVATEAFF.

This clone has only a few counts. This chain uses TRBV5-1 with TRBJ2-5, with 10 nucleotides matching TRBD2. The CDR3 loop spans 17 amino acids. Germline V gene data show CDR1 as SGHRS and CDR2 as YFSETQ. Trimming cost V 0 bases and J 2 bases; bases outside gene matches: 7. The CDR3 DNA follows: TGCGCCAGCAGCTTGGGTCCTAGCGGGGGCTTTCAAGAGACCCAGTACTTC. It translates to CASSLGPSGGFQETQYF.

The chain joins TRBV6-5 to TRBJ1-1; the match to TRBD1 covers 8 bases. The CDR3 totals 13 residues. J gave up 7 bases and V 4 bases, and 5 bases lay outside the gene matches. CDR1 is MNHEY and CDR2 is SVGAGI in the germline V gene. The CDR3 region is CASSSGQELEAFF. For the CDR3, the DNA is TGTGCCAGCAGTTCGGGACAGGAACTTGAAGCTTTCTTT.

This clone was counted only a few times. CDR3 nucleotides: TGTGCCAGCACCGGTGGCAGGGGGACTTATGGCTACACCTTC. The encoded protein is CASTGGRGTYGYTF. V and J are TRBV6-5 and TRBJ1-2; TRBD1 aligns across 7 bases. The CDR3 length is 14 residues. CDR1 is MNHEY and CDR2 is SVGAGI in the germline V gene. Germline trimming cut 7 bases from V and 5 bases from J; bases unmatched to any gene: 10.

The chain employs TRBV2 and TRBJ2-1, with TRBD2 matching 9 bases. V lost 4 bases and J lost 7; bases outside the gene matches: 8. Germline assignment: CDR1 SNHLY and CDR2 FYNNEI. The CDR3 sequence is 15 residues long. Here the CDR3 reads CASSVSVAGVNEQFF. CDR3 coding DNA: TGTGCCAGCAGTGTGAGCGTAGCGGGAGTTAATGAGCAGTTCTTC.

The chain recombines TRBV6-5 with TRBJ1-4; perhaps TRBD1 as D (6 bases). This CDR3 region has 15 residues. In germline, CDR1 is MNHEY, CDR2 SVGAGI. V was clipped by 0 bases and J by 4 bases, with 9 bases between them. The CDR3 coding sequence is TGTGCCAGCAGTTACTCACAGGGTTATAATGAAAAACTGTTTTTT. This gives the protein CASSYSQGYNEKLFF.

The genes are TRBV27 and TRBJ1-2; 8 positions agree with TRBD1. V shed 3 bases, J shed 6 bases, and the junction held 3 bases outside the gene matches. This CDR3 is 13 amino acids long. CDR1 and CDR2 (germline): MNHEY, SMNVEV (reference sequence). Written as DNA, the CDR3 is TGTGCCAGCAGTTTTTCAGGGGGCCATGGCTACACCTTC. It is translated as CASSFSGGHGYTF.

This clone showed up just a few times. CDR3 sequence (DNA): TGCGCCAGCAGCTCGGACACCCCGAACACTGAAGCTTTCTTT. Protein product: CASSSDTPNTEAFF. V gene TRBV5-1 combines with J gene TRBJ1-1; tentatively, D is TRBD1 (5 bases). The CDR3 has 14 amino acids. Looked up from germline, CDR1 is SGHRS and CDR2 is YFSETQ. V lost 3 bases, J lost 1 base, and 10 bases lay in between.

This clone has only a few counts. This chain links TRBV29-1 with TRBJ2-3, with D unclear. The germline CDR1 and CDR2 sequences are SQVTM and ANQGSEA. CDR3 size: 15 residues. V lost 3 bases, J lost 2 bases, and 15 bases lay in between. CDR3 sequence: CSVDQVGQSTDTQYF. The CDR3 nucleotides read TGCAGCGTTGATCAGGTGGGCCAGTCCACAGATACGCAGTATTTT.

This rearrangement joins TRBV6-6 to TRBJ1-2, with 8 bases matching TRBD1. CDR1 MNHNY and CDR2 SVGAGI come from the germline V gene (reference sequence). V lost 7 bases and J lost 3; bases outside the gene matches: 7. This CDR3 has 14 amino acids. CDR3 DNA sequence: TGTGCCAGCACTGACAGGGGTTCGGACTATGGCTACACCTTC. Protein sequence: CASTDRGSDYGYTF.

The V and J genes are TRBV9 and TRBJ2-2, with D maybe TRBD2 (5 bases). Between the trimmed V and J ends, which lost 6 bases and 4 bases, there was a span of 16 bases. CDR3 length: 15 residues. Germline-derived CDR1 and CDR2 are SGDLS and YYNGEE. CDR3: CASTPGGLGTGELFF. Here the CDR3 DNA reads TGTGCCAGCACTCCAGGCGGGCTGGGCACCGGGGAGCTGTTTTTT. The full variable domain, completed using reference TRBV9 and TRBJ2-2, is DSGVTQTPKHLITATGQRVTLRCSPRSGDLSVYWYQQSLDQGLQFLIQYYNGEERAKGNILERFSAQQFPDLHSELNLSSLELGDSALYFCASTPGGLGTGELFFGEGSRLTVL.

This clone turned up a few times. The J gene is TRBJ1-5, the V gene TRBV4-1; D might be TRBD1 (5 bases). Germline V gene lookup returns CDR1 MGHRA and CDR2 YSYEKL. Trimming removed 0 bases from V and 1 base from J, with 19 bases in between. This CDR3 has 19 residues. Written as DNA, the CDR3 is TGCGCCAGCAGCCAAGAAGCCCCAGGCGACAGTGAGAGCAATCAGCCCCAGCATTTT. Amino acid sequence: CASSQEAPGDSESNQPQHF.

The V call is TRBV6-1, the J call TRBJ2-2, with TRBD1 as a possible D gene (6 bases). The V gene's germline CDR1 is MNHNS and CDR2 SASEGT. V was shortened by 8 bases and J by 8 bases, with 12 bases between the two germline ends. The CDR3 contains 12 residues. The CDR3 sequence: CASGTQGGELFF. Written as DNA, the CDR3 is TGTGCCAGCGGGACACAAGGAGGGGAGCTGTTTTTT.

J is TRBJ2-5 and V is TRBV11-3; TRBD2 matches 16 bases. Per the germline V gene, CDR1 is SGHNT and CDR2 is YENEEA. Unmatched junction bases numbered 7, after V lost 4 bases and J lost 5 bases. The CDR3 totals 17 residues. This CDR3 reads CASSSAGTSGGAETQYF. The CDR3, as DNA: TGTGCCAGCAGCTCAGCCGGGACTAGCGGGGGGGCGGAGACCCAGTACTTC. The whole variable domain, filled in from reference TRBV11-3 and TRBJ2-5, reads EAGVVQSPRYKIIEKKQPVAFWCNPISGHNTLYWYLQNLGQGPELLIRYENEEAVDDSQLPKDRFSAERLKGVDSTLKIQPAELGDSAVYLCASSSAGTSGGAETQYFGPGTRLLVL.

The V and J genes are TRBV19 and TRBJ1-3; no clear D gene. The V end was cut by 6 bases, the J end by 8 bases, with 17 bases between. Per the germline V gene, CDR1 is LNHDA and CDR2 is SQIVND (reference sequence). This CDR3 is 14 amino acids long. For the CDR3, the DNA is TGTGCCAGTAGCCTGGGGAGGTCTGGGGACACCATATATTTT. Translating it yields CASSLGRSGDTIYF. The full variable domain, its missing parts supplied by reference TRBV19 and TRBJ1-3, is DGGITQSPKYLFRKEGQNVTLSCEQNLNHDAMYWYRQDPGQGLRLIYYSQIVNDFQKGDIAEGYSVSREKKESFPLTVTSAQKNPTAFYLCASSLGRSGDTIYFGEGSWLTVV.

The chain carries TRBV9 and TRBJ1-1, with D unclear. CDR1 and CDR2 (germline): SGDLS, YYNGEE. The CDR3 is 15 residues long. V was cut by 4 bases and J by 4 bases, with 17 bases left in between. The CDR3 loop is CASSSHPGGGTEAFF. CDR3 sequence (DNA): TGTGCCAGCAGCTCCCATCCGGGAGGTGGCACTGAAGCTTTCTTT.